The 28 T cell receptor beta chains reported below all come from one sample, sequenced in a study of regulatory T cells in long-lasting Graves disease. Building the TCR beta libraries relied on iRepertoire HTBI primers, and CDR3 regions underwent Arm-PCR. TCRdb called the multiplex PCR reads again in MiXCR, with one record for every CDR3 protein. Of 450,000 to 700,000 distinct CDR3 sequences listed, roughly 13% are singletons. Time point given: newly diagnosed GD, antithyroid drugs for less than 3 months. The authors made the TCR library using RNA they extracted from PBMCs. The sample also formed part of further work on T cells in Graves' hyperthyroidism and ophthalmopathy.

The starting material was peripheral blood mononuclear cells (PBMCs), obtained at new diagnosis, from a patient treated with antithyroid drugs. Source of these receptors: a man aged 25 to 40 with Graves disease.

This clonotype was counted many times. The rearrangement joins TRBV12-3 or TRBV12-4 to TRBJ1-1; 7 bases fit TRBD1. The CDR3 loop spans 16 amino acids. V trimming: 7 bases; J trimming: 1 base; junction bases outside the gene matches: 12. The DNA of the CDR3 is TGTGCCAGCAATGCCGGGGACAGCGAGCCGAACACTGAAGCTTTCTTT. Translation: CASNAGDSEPNTEAFF.

This clonotype was recorded at least ten times. V usage is TRBV2 and J usage is TRBJ2-5, with D tentatively TRBD2 (5 bases). V lost 7 bases and J 5 bases, leaving 14 bases between the germline ends. The germline V gene encodes CDR1 SNHLY and CDR2 FYNNEI. This CDR3 comprises 13 residues. The CDR3 DNA follows: TGTGCCAGCAAGGGCGGAGAGCGGGAGACCCAGTACTTC. Translating gives CASKGGERETQYF.

This clonotype was seen repeatedly, ten times or more. The chain links TRBV13 to TRBJ2-7; perhaps TRBD1 as D (6 bases). Germline loops: CDR1 PRHDT, CDR2 FYEKMQ (reference sequence). The ends were cut back, 3 bases at V and 7 bases at J, with 16 bases in the middle. The length of the CDR3 is 14 residues. The chain's CDR3 is CASSFGGKGGEQYF. Written as DNA, the CDR3 is TGTGCCAGCAGCTTTGGTGGGAAAGGGGGTGAGCAGTACTTC.

This clonotype occurred many times. This chain links TRBV20-1 with TRBJ2-4, with 12 nucleotides matching TRBD2. The CDR3 has 15 amino acids. CDR1 and CDR2 from the germline V gene are DFQATT and SNEGSKA (reference sequence). The junction had 5 bases not matched to a gene; V was cut back by 7 bases and J by 1 base. The CDR3 coding sequence is TGCAGTGGGCTAGCGGGAGGGTTGGCCAAAAACATTCAGTACTTC. It codes for CSGLAGGLAKNIQYF.

This clonotype was seen many times. J is TRBJ1-5 and V is TRBV12-3 or TRBV12-4, with no clear D. The CDR3 covers 15 residues. V lost 0 bases and J 2 bases, leaving 8 bases between the germline ends. This chain's CDR3 is CASSLASPGNQPQHF. In nucleotides, the CDR3 is TGTGCCAGCAGTTTAGCGAGCCCGGGCAATCAGCCCCAGCATTTT.

This clonotype was recorded many times. The chain uses TRBV7-2 and TRBJ2-2; tentative D call: TRBD2 (5 bases). The germline V gene encodes CDR1 SGHTA and CDR2 FQGNSA. This CDR3 spans 16 amino acids. V was trimmed by 5 bases and J by 1 base, leaving 14 bases between them. The DNA for the CDR3 is TGTGCCAGCAGCCGCCCAGCGGACCTGAACACCGGGGAGCTGTTTTTT. This encodes CASSRPADLNTGELFF.

This clonotype was observed many times. The chain combines TRBV2 with TRBJ2-3; D ambiguous. Trimming took off 5 bases at V and 5 bases at J, with 5 bases between the two ends. The germline gives CDR1 SNHLY, CDR2 FYNNEI. The CDR3 sequence is 11 residues long. The CDR3 region is CASSNGDTQYF. The CDR3 bases are TGTGCCAGCAGTAATGGAGATACGCAGTATTTT.

This chain joins TRBV2 and TRBJ2-5; 7 nucleotides agree with TRBD2. CDR3 length: 15 residues. Germline V gives CDR1 SNHLY, CDR2 FYNNEI. Trimming removed 2 bases from V and 5 bases from J; junction bases left unmatched: 8. CDR3 sequence (DNA): TGTGCCAGCAGTGAAATGCTAGCGGTTAGTGAGACCCAGTACTTC. The encoded protein is CASSEMLAVSETQYF.

In this sample, this clonotype turned up a few times. A junction end diverges from the germline sequence, so it may reflect a read error. The CDR3 here is CASSQGAGVSLAKNIQYF. The CDR3 DNA reads TGCGCCAGCAGCCAGGGAGCGGGAGTCTCTCTAGCCAAAAACATTCAGTACTTC. The rearrangement links TRBV7-9 to TRBJ2-4; 8 nucleotides agree with TRBD2. This CDR3 spans 18 amino acids. Per the germline V gene, CDR1 is SEHNR and CDR2 is FQNEAQ (reference sequence).

This clonotype appeared a single time. The rearrangement uses TRBV28 and TRBJ1-1; D is uncertain. Trimming cost V 2 bases and J 4 bases, with 11 bases left between them. Looked up from germline, CDR1 is MDHEN and CDR2 is SYDVKM. The CDR3 is 14 amino acids. CDR3 amino acids: CASSLGGGITEAFF. The CDR3 coding sequence is TGTGCCAGCAGTTTAGGTGGTGGTATCACTGAAGCTTTCTTT.

Comments on this clonotype: Given the absence of the conserved phenylalanine or tryptophan at the CDR3 end, a read error is likely. Here the CDR3 DNA reads TGTGCCAGCAGTTTATTTGCCGGGACAGGGTATGCAGATACGCAGTATCTT. Its protein is CASSLFAGTGYADTQYL. The genes are TRBV12-3 or TRBV12-4 and TRBJ2-3; 9 bases are a match to TRBD1. Trimming at V came to 2 bases and at J to 4 bases, leaving 10 bases not matched to a gene. The CDR3 is 17 amino acids.

This clonotype was seen at least ten times. This chain joins TRBV2 and TRBJ1-1; tentative D call: TRBD1 (6 bases). The CDR3 covers 16 residues. V lost 1 base and J 5 bases, leaving 17 bases between the germline ends. Germline V gives CDR1 SNHLY, CDR2 FYNNEI. CDR3 loop: CASSEDGGASETEAFF. The DNA of the CDR3 is TGTGCCAGCAGTGAAGATGGGGGCGCCTCTGAAACTGAAGCTTTCTTT.

This clonotype was counted a few times. The chain recombines TRBV15 with TRBJ2-3, with 7 bases matching TRBD2. The ends lost 0 bases at V and 6 bases at J; junction bases unmatched: 9. The CDR3 runs to 16 residues. Germline CDR1 LNHNV, CDR2 YYDKDF (reference sequence). This chain's CDR3 is CATSRDGAGVRDTQYF. CDR3 bases: TGTGCCACCAGCAGAGATGGGGCGGGAGTGAGGGATACGCAGTATTTT.

There are many counts of this clonotype. The chain employs TRBV9 and TRBJ2-7; 8 nucleotides line up with TRBD2. Germline assignment: CDR1 SGDLS and CDR2 YYNGEE. With V trimmed by 1 base and J by 5 bases, 8 bases remained unmatched. The CDR3 is 15 amino acids. The CDR3 is CASSVYGGGPDEQYF. The CDR3 DNA is TGTGCCAGCAGCGTATACGGGGGGGGTCCGGACGAGCAGTACTTC.

This clonotype was recorded many times. The chain recombines TRBV12-3 or TRBV12-4 with TRBJ2-7; no reliable D call. The CDR3 loop spans 13 amino acids. Trimming shortened V by 6 bases and J by 5 bases, and 14 bases separated the two germline ends. The CDR3 DNA sequence: TGTGCCAGCAGGTTACCCTCAGTGGACGAGCAGTACTTC. Translation gives CASRLPSVDEQYF.

This clonotype was counted a few times. J is TRBJ2-3 and V is TRBV5-4, with 7 bases identical to TRBD1. The trim removed 6 bases at V and 2 bases at J, leaving 12 bases unmatched. Germline V gene lookup returns CDR1 SGHNT and CDR2 YYREEE (reference sequence). The CDR3 contains 16 residues. CDR3 region: CASTPRRTGSTDTQYF. DNA of the CDR3: TGTGCCAGCACCCCCCGTAGGACAGGCTCCACAGATACGCAGTATTTT.

The chain joins TRBV19 to TRBJ1-3; TRBD1 is a possible D gene (5 bases). This CDR3 contains 15 residues. V was trimmed by 5 bases and J by 2 bases, leaving 13 bases between them. Germline V gene lookup returns CDR1 LNHDA and CDR2 SQIVND (reference sequence). The CDR3: CASSPRGLTGNTIYF. DNA of the CDR3: TGTGCCAGTAGTCCCCGGGGCCTTACTGGAAACACCATATATTTT.

The sample holds many counts of this clonotype. The rearrangement uses TRBV29-1 and TRBJ1-1, with no clear D. Germline-derived CDR1 and CDR2 are SQVTM and ANQGSEA. The CDR3 is made up of 11 amino acids. Deletions cut 7 bases from V and 11 bases from J, with 17 bases between. The CDR3 DNA reads TGCAGCGCTGCAAAATTTGAGTCGGCTTTCTTT. Residues: CSAAKFESAFF.

This clonotype was observed many times. The chain uses TRBV5-1 and TRBJ2-1, with D tentatively TRBD1 (6 bases). From germline, CDR1 is SGHRS and CDR2 YFSETQ. V lost 0 bases to trimming and J lost 5 bases, with 12 bases between them. The CDR3 covers 15 residues. The CDR3 sequence: CASSLGRQDHNEQFF. CDR3 bases: TGCGCCAGCAGCTTGGGGCGACAGGATCACAATGAGCAGTTCTTC.

This clonotype was seen at least ten times. The genes are TRBV5-1 and TRBJ2-3, with TRBD2 matching 7 bases. CDR3 size: 14 residues. With 2 bases clipped from V and 2 bases from J, the junction kept 2 bases outside the gene matches. Per the germline V gene, CDR1 is SGHRS and CDR2 is YFSETQ. The CDR3 here is CASSFQRDTDTQYF. The CDR3 coding sequence is TGCGCCAGCAGCTTCCAGCGGGACACAGATACGCAGTATTTT.

This clonotype was observed a handful of times. The chain joins TRBV4-2 to TRBJ2-7, with D unresolved. This CDR3 contains 16 residues. Per germline, CDR1 LGHNA and CDR2 YNFKEQ. Trimming left V 0 bases short and J 0 bases short, with 12 bases between. In DNA, the CDR3 is TGTGCCAGCAGCCAAGATAGAAACAGAGACTCCTACGAGCAGTACTTC. This encodes CASSQDRNRDSYEQYF.

This clonotype was detected many times. J is TRBJ2-3 and V is TRBV5-1; 9 bases line up with TRBD2. CDR1 and CDR2 (germline): SGHRS, YFSETQ. J was trimmed by 5 bases and V by 4 bases; bases with no gene match: 14. This CDR3 region has 17 residues. CDR3 sequence: CASSPARASGAIDTQYF. CDR3 coding DNA: TGCGCCAGCAGCCCCGCGAGGGCTAGCGGGGCCATAGATACGCAGTATTTT. Combining the CDR3 with reference TRBV5-1 and TRBJ2-3 gives the whole variable domain KAGVTQTPRYLIKTRGQQVTLSCSPISGHRSVSWYQQTPGQGLQFLFEYFSETQRNKGNFPGRFSGRQFSNSRSEMNVSTLELGDSALYLCASSPARASGAIDTQYFGPGTRLTVL.

This clonotype occurred a few times. J is TRBJ1-2 and V is TRBV19; 7 bases fit TRBD1. This CDR3 has 14 amino acids. Per germline, CDR1 LNHDA and CDR2 SQIVND (reference sequence). V was clipped by 6 bases and J by 9 bases; unmatched bases: 13. CDR3 residues: CASSSMDRTARYTF. The CDR3 DNA follows: TGTGCCAGTAGCTCCATGGACAGGACAGCTCGCTACACCTTC. Combining the CDR3 with reference TRBV19 and TRBJ1-2 gives the whole variable domain DGGITQSPKYLFRKEGQNVTLSCEQNLNHDAMYWYRQDPGQGLRLIYYSQIVNDFQKGDIAEGYSVSREKKESFPLTVTSAQKNPTAFYLCASSSMDRTARYTFGSGTRLTVV.

The chain uses TRBV12-5 and TRBJ2-7; 10 nucleotides line up with TRBD2. CDR3 size: 15 residues. In germline, CDR1 is LGHNT, CDR2 FRNRAP. V was clipped by 6 bases and J by 3 bases; unmatched bases: 8. This chain's CDR3 is CASGPRASGSYEQYF. CDR3 nucleotides: TGTGCTAGTGGACCACGGGCTAGCGGGAGCTACGAGCAGTACTTC. The full variable domain, in which reference TRBV12-5 and TRBJ2-7 provide the parts outside the CDR3, is DARVTQTPRHKVTEMGQEVTMRCQPILGHNTVFWYRQTMMQGLELLAYFRNRAPLDDSGMPKDRFSAEMPDATLATLKIQPSEPRDSAVYFCASGPRASGSYEQYFGPGTRLTVT.

The table lists this clonotype with many counts. CDR3 amino acids: CASSFADRSYEQYF. CDR3 bases: TGTGCCAGCAGCTTCGCCGACAGGAGCTACGAGCAGTACTTC. V gene TRBV7-2 combines with J gene TRBJ2-7; D possibly corresponds to TRBD1 (6 bases). The CDR3 has 14 amino acids. Trimming took 3 bases from V and 3 from J, leaving 12 bases between them. The germline V gene encodes CDR1 SGHTA and CDR2 FQGNSA.

This clonotype was counted ten times or more. The chain combines TRBV15 with TRBJ2-1, with D maybe TRBD2 (6 bases). Deletions cut 2 bases from V and 6 bases from J, with 11 bases between. This CDR3 is built from 14 residues. Per the germline V gene, CDR1 is LNHNV and CDR2 is YYDKDF (reference sequence). This chain's CDR3 is CATSRRSGFNEQFF. DNA of the CDR3: TGTGCCACCAGCAGACGGAGCGGGTTCAATGAGCAGTTCTTC.

This clonotype has ten or more counts. The rearrangement uses TRBV27 and TRBJ2-1, with TRBD2 matching over 13 bases. V lost 1 base to trimming and J lost 4 bases; unmatched junction nucleotides: 7. The CDR3 has 18 residues. Germline CDR1 is MNHEY and CDR2 is SMNVEV (reference sequence). CDR3 region: CASSLFGLAGAIYNEQFF. Written as DNA, the CDR3 is TGTGCCAGCAGTTTATTCGGACTAGCGGGAGCCATTTACAATGAGCAGTTCTTC.

This clonotype was seen at least ten times. One end of the junction is discordant with germline, which a read error may explain. This chain joins TRBV7-7 and TRBJ2-5; D call uncertain. The CDR3 is made up of 14 amino acids. Germline lookup yields CDR1 SSHAT and CDR2 FNYEAQ (reference sequence). DNA for the CDR3: TGTGCTAGCAGCTTATCGGCAGTCCAAGAGACCCAGTACTTC. Its translation: CASSLSAVQETQYF.